Sequencing of this TCR beta chain was carried out in a study of cytomegalovirus exposure and HLA in healthy donors. Overall study findings and caveats: The classifier reportedly diagnosed cytomegalovirus status with high sensitivity and specificity. In vitro confirmation showed three CMV-associated chains to be CMV antigen specific.

The data were produced by immunoSEQ multiplex PCR, yet TCRdb's version contains in-frame clones alone and is incomplete. The table lists about 150,000 clones, around nine tenths of them singletons. Of note for this clone: Its matching antigen is unknown.

The donors were members of the validation cohort, which comprised 120 subjects and was separate from the first cohort of 670 or so subjects. Input material: PBMCs. The sequence derives from a man aged 18 to 29 in good health and CMV-seropositive.

The CDR3 spells CASRAGGPGNEQFF. In nucleotides, the CDR3 is TGTGCCAGCAGAGCGGGAGGGCCTGGTAATGAGCAGTTCTTC. J is TRBJ2-1 and V is TRBV7-9, with 10 bases that match TRBD2. Looked up from germline, CDR1 is SEHNR and CDR2 is FQNEAQ (reference sequence). The CDR3 is 14 amino acids. J gave up 7 bases and V 6 bases, and 6 bases lay outside the gene matches.